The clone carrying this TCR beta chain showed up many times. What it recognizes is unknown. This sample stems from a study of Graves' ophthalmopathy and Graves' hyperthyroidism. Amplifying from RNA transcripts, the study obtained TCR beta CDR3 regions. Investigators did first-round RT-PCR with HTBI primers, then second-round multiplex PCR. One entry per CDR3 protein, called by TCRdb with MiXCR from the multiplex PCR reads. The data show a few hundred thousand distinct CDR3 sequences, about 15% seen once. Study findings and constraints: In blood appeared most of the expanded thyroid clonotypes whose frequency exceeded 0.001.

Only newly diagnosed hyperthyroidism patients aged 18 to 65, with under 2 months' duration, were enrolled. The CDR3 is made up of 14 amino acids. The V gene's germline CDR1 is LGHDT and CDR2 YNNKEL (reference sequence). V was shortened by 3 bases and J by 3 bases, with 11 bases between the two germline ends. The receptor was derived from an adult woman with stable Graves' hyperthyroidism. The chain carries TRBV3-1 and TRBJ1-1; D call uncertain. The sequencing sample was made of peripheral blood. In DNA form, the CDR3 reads TGTGCCAGCAGCCACAGGATGAAGGACACTGAAGCTTTCTTT. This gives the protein CASSHRMKDTEAFF.